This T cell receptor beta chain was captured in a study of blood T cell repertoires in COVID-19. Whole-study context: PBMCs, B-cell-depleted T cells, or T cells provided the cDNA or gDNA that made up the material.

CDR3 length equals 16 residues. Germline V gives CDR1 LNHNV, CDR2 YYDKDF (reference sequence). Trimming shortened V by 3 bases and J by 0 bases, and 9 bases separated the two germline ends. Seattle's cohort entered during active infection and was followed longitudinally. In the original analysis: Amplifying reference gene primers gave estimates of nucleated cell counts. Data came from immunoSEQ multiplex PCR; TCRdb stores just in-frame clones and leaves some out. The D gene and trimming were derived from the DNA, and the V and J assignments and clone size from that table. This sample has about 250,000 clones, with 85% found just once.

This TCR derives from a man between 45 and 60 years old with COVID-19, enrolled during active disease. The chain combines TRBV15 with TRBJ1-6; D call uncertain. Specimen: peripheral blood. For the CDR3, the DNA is TGTGCCACCAGCAGTGAACACAGCTCCTATAATTCACCCCTCCACTTT. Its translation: CATSSEHSSYNSPLHF.